This T cell receptor (beta chain) was sequenced during a study of T cells in Graves' hyperthyroidism and ophthalmopathy. Ten or more counts support this clonotype. Between the trimmed V and J ends, which lost 6 bases and 5 bases, there was a span of 16 bases. This CDR3 spans 14 amino acids. There were TCR beta CDR3 regions amplified from RNA transcripts. A first-round RT-PCR of the TCR CDR3 used the HTBI primer set. TCRdb passed the multiplex PCR reads through MiXCR, listing each CDR3 protein once. Of under 300,000 distinct CDR3 sequences in the sample, roughly 13% were seen once. V is TRBV12-3 or TRBV12-4 and J is TRBJ2-5; D might be TRBD2 (6 bases). Source material: blood. The sequence came from a middle-aged woman with Graves' hyperthyroidism. CDR3 sequence: CASSSGPGGETQYF. DNA of the CDR3: TGTGCCAGCAGCAGTGGTCCCGGAGGGGAGACCCAGTACTTC.